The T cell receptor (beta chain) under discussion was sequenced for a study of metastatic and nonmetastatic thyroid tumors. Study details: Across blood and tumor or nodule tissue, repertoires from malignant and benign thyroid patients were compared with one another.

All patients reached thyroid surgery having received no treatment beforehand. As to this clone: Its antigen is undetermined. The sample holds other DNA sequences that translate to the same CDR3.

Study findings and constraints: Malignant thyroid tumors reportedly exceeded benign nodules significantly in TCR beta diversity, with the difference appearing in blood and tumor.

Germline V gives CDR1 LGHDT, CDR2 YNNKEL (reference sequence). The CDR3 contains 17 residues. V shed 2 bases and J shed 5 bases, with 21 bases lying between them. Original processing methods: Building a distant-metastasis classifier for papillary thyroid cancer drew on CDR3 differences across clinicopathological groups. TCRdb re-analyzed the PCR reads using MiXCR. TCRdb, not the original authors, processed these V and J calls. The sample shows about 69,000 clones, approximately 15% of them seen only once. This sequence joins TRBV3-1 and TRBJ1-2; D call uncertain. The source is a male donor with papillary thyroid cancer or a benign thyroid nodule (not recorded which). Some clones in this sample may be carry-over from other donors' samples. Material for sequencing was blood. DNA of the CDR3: TGTGCCAGCAGCCAATCCTCCCGGGCGCCCGGACCATATGGCTACACCTTC. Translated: CASSQSSRAPGPYGYTF.